Sequencing of this T cell receptor beta chain was carried out in a study of CD8 T cells in ankylosing spondylitis. Broader study findings: A TCR beta motif of roughly 8 highly homologous variants appeared characteristic of ankylosing spondylitis blood. Matched synovial fluid from ankylosing spondylitis patients was reported to be enriched for disease-linked clones.

This CDR3 spans 14 amino acids. Looked up from germline, CDR1 is SQVTM and CDR2 is ANQGSEA. V gave up 4 bases and J gave up 3 bases, with 16 bases separating them. A word on this clonotype: Its antigen is currently unknown.

As the method for making TCR beta libraries, quantitative 5'-RACE with molecular barcodes was used. Using its own MiXCR run on the 5' RACE reads, TCRdb lists one record per CDR3 protein. The sample holds 220,000 or so distinct CDR3 sequences, 15% to 20% seen once. The V gene is TRBV29-1, the J gene TRBJ2-7; the D call may be TRBD1 or TRBD2 (5 bases each). This receptor was obtained from a male donor with ankylosing spondylitis. Sequencing was performed on blood, either unsorted or a sorted T cell fraction (not recorded which). Here the CDR3 DNA reads TGCAGCGTTGGAGGGGTGGAGCCCAGCTACGAGCAGTACTTC. This translates into CSVGGVEPSYEQYF.